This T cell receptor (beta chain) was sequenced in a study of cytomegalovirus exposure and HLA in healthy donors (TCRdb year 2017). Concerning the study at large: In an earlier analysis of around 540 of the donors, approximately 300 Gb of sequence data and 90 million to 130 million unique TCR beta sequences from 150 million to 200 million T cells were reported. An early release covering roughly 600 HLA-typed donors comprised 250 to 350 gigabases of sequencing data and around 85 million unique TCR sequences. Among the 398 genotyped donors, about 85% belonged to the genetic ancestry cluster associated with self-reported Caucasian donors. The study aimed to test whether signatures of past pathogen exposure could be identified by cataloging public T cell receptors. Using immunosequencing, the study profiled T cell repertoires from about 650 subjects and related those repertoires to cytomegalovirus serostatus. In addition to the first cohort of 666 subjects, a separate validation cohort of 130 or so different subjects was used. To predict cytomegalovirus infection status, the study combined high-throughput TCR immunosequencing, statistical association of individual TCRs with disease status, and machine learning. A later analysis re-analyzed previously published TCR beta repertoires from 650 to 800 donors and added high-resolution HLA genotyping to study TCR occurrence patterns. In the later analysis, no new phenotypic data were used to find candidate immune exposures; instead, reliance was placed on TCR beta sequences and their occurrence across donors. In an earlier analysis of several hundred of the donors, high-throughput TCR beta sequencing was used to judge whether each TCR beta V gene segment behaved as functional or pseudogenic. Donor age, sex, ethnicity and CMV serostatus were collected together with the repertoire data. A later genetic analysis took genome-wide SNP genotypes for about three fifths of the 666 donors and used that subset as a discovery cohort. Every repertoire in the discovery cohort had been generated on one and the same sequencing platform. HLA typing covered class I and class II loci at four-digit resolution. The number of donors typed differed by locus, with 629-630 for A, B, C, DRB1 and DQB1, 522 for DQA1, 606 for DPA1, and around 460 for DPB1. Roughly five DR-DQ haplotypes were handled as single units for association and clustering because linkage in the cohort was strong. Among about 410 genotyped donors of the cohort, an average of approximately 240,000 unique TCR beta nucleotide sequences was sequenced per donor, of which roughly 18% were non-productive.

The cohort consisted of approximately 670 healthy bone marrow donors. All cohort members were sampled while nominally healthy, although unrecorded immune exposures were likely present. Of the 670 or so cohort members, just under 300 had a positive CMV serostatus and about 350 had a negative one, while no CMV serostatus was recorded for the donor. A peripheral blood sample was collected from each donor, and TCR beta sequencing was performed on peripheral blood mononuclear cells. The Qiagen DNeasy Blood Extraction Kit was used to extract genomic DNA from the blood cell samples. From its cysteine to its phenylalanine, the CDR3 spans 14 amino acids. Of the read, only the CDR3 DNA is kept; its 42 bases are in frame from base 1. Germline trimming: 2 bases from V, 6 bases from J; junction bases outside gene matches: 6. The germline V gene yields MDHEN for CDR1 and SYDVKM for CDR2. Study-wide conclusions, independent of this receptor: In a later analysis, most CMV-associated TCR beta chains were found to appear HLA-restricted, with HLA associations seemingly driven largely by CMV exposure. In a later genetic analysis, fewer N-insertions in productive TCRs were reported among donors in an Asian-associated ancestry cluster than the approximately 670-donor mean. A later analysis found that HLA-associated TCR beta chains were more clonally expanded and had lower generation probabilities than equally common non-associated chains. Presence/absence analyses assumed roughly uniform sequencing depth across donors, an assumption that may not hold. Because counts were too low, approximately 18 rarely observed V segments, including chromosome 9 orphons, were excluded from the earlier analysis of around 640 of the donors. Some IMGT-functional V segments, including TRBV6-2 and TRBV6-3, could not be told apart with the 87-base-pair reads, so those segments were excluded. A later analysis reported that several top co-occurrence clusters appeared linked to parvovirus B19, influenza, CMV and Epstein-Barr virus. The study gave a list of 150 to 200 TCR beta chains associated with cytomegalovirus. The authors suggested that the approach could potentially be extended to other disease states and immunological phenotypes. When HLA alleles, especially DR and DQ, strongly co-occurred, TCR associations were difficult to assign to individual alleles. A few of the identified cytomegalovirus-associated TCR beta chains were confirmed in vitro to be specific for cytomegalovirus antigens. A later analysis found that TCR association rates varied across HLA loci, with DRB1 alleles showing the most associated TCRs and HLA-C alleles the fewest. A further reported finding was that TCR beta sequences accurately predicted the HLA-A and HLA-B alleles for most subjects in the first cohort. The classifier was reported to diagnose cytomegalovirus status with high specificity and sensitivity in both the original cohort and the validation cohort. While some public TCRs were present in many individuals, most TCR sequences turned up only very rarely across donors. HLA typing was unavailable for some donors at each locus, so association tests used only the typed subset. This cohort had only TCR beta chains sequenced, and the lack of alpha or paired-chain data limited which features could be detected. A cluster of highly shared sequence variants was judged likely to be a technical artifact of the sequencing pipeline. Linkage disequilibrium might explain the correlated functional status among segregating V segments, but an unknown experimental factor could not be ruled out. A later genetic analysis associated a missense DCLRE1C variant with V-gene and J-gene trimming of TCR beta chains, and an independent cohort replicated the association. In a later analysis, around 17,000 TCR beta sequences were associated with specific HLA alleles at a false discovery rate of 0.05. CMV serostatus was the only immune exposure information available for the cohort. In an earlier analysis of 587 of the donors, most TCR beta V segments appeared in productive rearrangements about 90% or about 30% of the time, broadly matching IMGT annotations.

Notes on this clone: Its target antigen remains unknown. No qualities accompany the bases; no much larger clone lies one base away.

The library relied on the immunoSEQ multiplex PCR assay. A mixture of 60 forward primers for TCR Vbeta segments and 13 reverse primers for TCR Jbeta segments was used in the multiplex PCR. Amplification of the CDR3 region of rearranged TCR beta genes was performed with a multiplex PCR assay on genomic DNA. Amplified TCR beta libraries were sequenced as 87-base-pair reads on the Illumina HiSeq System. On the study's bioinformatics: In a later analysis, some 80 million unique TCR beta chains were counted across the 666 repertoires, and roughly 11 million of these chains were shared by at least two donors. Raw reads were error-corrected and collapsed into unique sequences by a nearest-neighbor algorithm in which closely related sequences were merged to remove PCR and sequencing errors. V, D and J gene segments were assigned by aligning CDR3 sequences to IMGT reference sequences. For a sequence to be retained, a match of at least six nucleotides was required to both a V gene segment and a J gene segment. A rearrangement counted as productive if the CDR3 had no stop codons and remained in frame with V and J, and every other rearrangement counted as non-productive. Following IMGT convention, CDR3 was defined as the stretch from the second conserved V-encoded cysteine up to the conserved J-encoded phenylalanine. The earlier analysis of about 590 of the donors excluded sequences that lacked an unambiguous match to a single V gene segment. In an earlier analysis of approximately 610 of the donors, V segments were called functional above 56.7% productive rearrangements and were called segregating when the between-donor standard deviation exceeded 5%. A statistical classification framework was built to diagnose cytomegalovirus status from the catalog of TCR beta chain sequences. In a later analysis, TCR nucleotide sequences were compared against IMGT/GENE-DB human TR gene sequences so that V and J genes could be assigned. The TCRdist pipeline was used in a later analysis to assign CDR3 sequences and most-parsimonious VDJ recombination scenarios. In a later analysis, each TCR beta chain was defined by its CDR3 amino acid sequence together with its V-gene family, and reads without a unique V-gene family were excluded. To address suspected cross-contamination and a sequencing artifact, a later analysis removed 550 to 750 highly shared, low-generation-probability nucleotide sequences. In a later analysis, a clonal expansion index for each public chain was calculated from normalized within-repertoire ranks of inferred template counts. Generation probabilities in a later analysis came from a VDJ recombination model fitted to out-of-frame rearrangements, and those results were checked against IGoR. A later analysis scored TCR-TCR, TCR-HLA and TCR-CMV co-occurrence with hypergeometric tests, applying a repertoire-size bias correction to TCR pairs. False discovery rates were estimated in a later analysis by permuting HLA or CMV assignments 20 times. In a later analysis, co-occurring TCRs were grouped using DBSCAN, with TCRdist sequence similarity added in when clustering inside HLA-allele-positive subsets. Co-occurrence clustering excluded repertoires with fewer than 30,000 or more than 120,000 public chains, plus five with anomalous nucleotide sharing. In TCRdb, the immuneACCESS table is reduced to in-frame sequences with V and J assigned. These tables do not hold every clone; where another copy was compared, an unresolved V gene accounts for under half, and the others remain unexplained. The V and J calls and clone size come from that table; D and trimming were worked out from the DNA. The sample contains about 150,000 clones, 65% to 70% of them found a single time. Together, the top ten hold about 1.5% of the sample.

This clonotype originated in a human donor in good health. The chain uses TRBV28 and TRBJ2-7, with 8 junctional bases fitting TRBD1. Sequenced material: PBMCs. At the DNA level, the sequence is TGTGCCAGCAGTTTAGAGCAGGGGGCAGGCGAGCAGTACTTC. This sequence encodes CASSLEQGAGEQYF.